This T cell receptor beta chain originates from a study of regulatory T cells in long-lasting Graves disease. This clonotype was counted many times. Its antigen is not known. Study-wide findings and caveats: No thyroid tissue was studied; the work used peripheral blood only.

Libraries of TCR beta came from iRepertoire HTBI primers plus Arm-PCR of CDR3 regions. TCRdb recomputed calls from the multiplex PCR reads with MiXCR, one row per CDR3 protein. The sample lists roughly 560,000 distinct CDR3 sequences; approximately 12% were seen once. Time point defined: newly diagnosed GD, antithyroid drugs for less than 3 months. Isolated PBMC RNA provided the starting material for the TCR library. These data were also reused for a study on T cells in Graves' hyperthyroidism and ophthalmopathy.

This clonotype originated in a young woman with Graves disease. Specimen: peripheral blood mononuclear cells (PBMCs), collected at new diagnosis, from a patient treated with antithyroid drugs.

The CDR3 is CSALGLPYGQPQHF. CDR3 sequence (DNA): TGCAGTGCCCTGGGACTACCCTACGGGCAGCCCCAGCATTTT. The rearrangement uses TRBV20-1 and TRBJ1-5, with D maybe TRBD1 (5 bases). Germline CDR1 is DFQATT and CDR2 is SNEGSKA (reference sequence). The CDR3 runs 14 residues. Trimming shortened V by 6 bases and J by 7 bases, and 19 bases separated the two germline ends.